One TCR beta chain is described in this entry. Its target is not known. The data were taken from a study of T cell responses to AZD1222 COVID-19 vaccine. About the study: Pooling of second doses given at about 4 or about 12 weeks was done. Study-level results: Repertoire collection took place solely once the T cell response had peaked. Spike-specific TCRs gained breadth and depth after people received two AZD1222 doses.

Deletions cut 0 bases from V and 10 bases from J, with 6 bases between. The CDR3 is made up of 12 amino acids. The germline gives CDR1 KGHDR, CDR2 SFDVKD. Profiling relied on immunoSEQ multiplex PCR, and the TCRdb table lists in-frame clones only, not all of them. The sample contains 200,000 or so clones, 90% to 95% of which appear only once. The sequences come from peripheral blood, collected on day 0 of AZD1222 vaccination. The sequence came from an adult in good health. This sequence joins TRBV24-1 and TRBJ1-5; D gene ambiguous. The CDR3 here is CATSDLNRPQHF. The CDR3, as DNA: TGTGCCACCAGTGATTTGAACAGACCCCAGCATTTT.